This T cell receptor beta chain derives from a study of technical replicates of blood from a handful of donors. Germline V gene data show CDR1 as SQVTM and CDR2 as ANQGSEA. The CDR3 length is 14 residues. V lost 2 bases and J lost 1, with 11 bases in between. This clone was seen a single time. Generated by immunoSEQ multiplex PCR, the TCRdb table keeps only in-frame clones and is missing some. The table records some 94,000 clones, 90% to 96% of them present only once. Sequenced material: T cells isolated from PBMCs. The V and J genes are TRBV29-1 and TRBJ1-1, with D possibly TRBD1 on 6 matching bases. The sequence derives from a human donor in good health. The CDR3 DNA reads as TGCAGCGTTGAAAATACAGGGTGGAACACTGAAGCTTTCTTT. Translating it yields CSVENTGWNTEAFF.